One T cell receptor beta chain is described in this entry. This record comes from a study of Ad26.COV2.S vaccination and SARS-CoV-2 variants. Germline CDR1 is SGHVS and CDR2 is FQNEAQ. After removal of 5 bases from V and 8 bases from J, the junction contained 13 bases not matched to a gene. The CDR3 totals 16 residues. Here immunoSEQ multiplex PCR was the method, and the copy in TCRdb shows in-frame clones only, minus some. The table records a few hundred thousand clones, approximately 90% of them present only once. Treatment here: around 19 received Ad26.COV2.S at low or high dose, single or two shots; 5 received placebo; per-sample allocation not given. The samples were gathered on day 63 after the first injection of vaccine or placebo.

Here the sequenced sample was peripheral blood, taken in a trial of Ad26.COV2.S vaccine versus placebo. The chain uses TRBV7-8 and TRBJ1-2; 11 nucleotides line up with TRBD1. The sequence derives from a person between 18 and 59 years old who received the Ad26.COV2.S COVID-19 vaccine or a placebo. This CDR3 reads CASSIRGTGGLNGYTF. The CDR3 DNA is TGTGCCAGCAGCATTCGAGGGACAGGGGGTTTGAACGGCTACACCTTC.